This T cell receptor beta chain was documented in a study of post-analysis software for immune sequencing data. Study outcomes and limitations: TRBV5-6, TRBV5-1 and TRBV20-1 belonged to a set of about five TRBV segments that were more frequent in patients than controls. Significantly decreased normalized Chao1 diversity was recorded for multiple sclerosis patients relative to controls. Samples from a shared batch, those prepared together, strongly co-clustered by F measure.

V gave up 5 bases and J gave up 5 bases; unmatched junction bases: 7. The germline V gene encodes CDR1 SGHVS and CDR2 FNYEAQ. This CDR3 is 14 amino acids long. Built from TCR beta cDNA, the libraries had unique molecular identifiers in them. The yield from about 1 to 10 million T cells was around 500,000 cDNA molecules in total. TCRdb processed the PCR reads anew with MiXCR; each CDR3 protein has one entry. The repertoire holds 750,000 to 950,000 distinct CDR3 sequences, with 53% as singletons. To note about this clonotype: Antigen unknown.

The sample consisted of blood. This TCR came from a girl under 18 with multiple sclerosis. The chain uses TRBV7-6 and TRBJ2-7, with TRBD1 identical over 9 bases. CDR3 residues: CASSIRQGGHEQYF. In nucleotides, the CDR3 is TGTGCCAGCAGCATTAGACAGGGGGGCCACGAGCAGTACTTC.